A single sample gave rise to the 15 T cell receptor beta chains below, sequenced in a study of regulatory T cells in long-lasting Graves disease. Time point: newly diagnosed GD, antithyroid drugs for less than 3 months. Generation of the TCR library employed RNA extracted from PBMCs. CDR3 regions were amplified by Arm-PCR using iRepertoire HTBI primers to build TCR beta libraries. TCRdb passed the multiplex PCR reads through MiXCR, listing each CDR3 protein once. The sample records over 200,000 distinct CDR3 sequences, around 17% being singletons. The sample in question was peripheral blood mononuclear cells (PBMCs), obtained at new diagnosis, from a patient treated with antithyroid drugs. All receptors come from a female donor with Graves disease.

This clonotype was found many times. The CDR3 loop reads CASSQERWRTDTQYF. The DNA for the CDR3 is TGCGCCAGCAGCCAAGAGAGGTGGAGGACAGATACGCAGTATTTT. The rearrangement uses TRBV4-3 and TRBJ2-3, with D perhaps TRBD2 (5 bases). This CDR3 has 15 amino acids. The ends were cut back, 0 bases at V and 3 bases at J, with 10 bases in the middle. CDR1 and CDR2 from the germline V gene are LGHNA and YSLEER.

This clonotype appeared a few times. The J gene is TRBJ1-5, the V gene TRBV6-2 or TRBV6-3; D ambiguous. CDR1 MNHEY and CDR2 SVGEGT come from the germline V gene. The V end was cut by 5 bases, the J end by 0 bases, with 5 bases between. The CDR3 is 13 residues long. CDR3 residues: CASSEISNQPQHF. DNA of the CDR3: TGTGCCAGCAGTGAAATTAGCAATCAGCCCCAGCATTTT.

This clonotype was observed many times. The J gene is TRBJ2-5, the V gene TRBV18; TRBD1 is a possible D gene (5 bases). The CDR3 length is 14 residues. Trimming took off 6 bases at V and 5 bases at J, with 16 bases between the two ends. Germline-derived CDR1 and CDR2 are KGHSH and LQKENI. In DNA, the CDR3 is TGTGCCAGCTCGCCTGATTGGGGCAGGGAGACCCAGTACTTC. Translating gives CASSPDWGRETQYF. Filled out from reference TRBV18 and TRBJ2-5, the complete variable domain reads NAGVMQNPRHLVRRRGQEARLRCSPMKGHSHVYWYRQLPEEGLKFMVYLQKENIIDESGMPKERFSAEFPKEGPSILRIQQVVRGDSAAYFCASSPDWGRETQYFGPGTRLLVL.

Concerning this clonotype itself: Germline is not matched at one junction end, which may reflect a read error. This chain connects TRBV19 to TRBJ1-5; 9 bases match TRBD1. Per germline, CDR1 LNHDA and CDR2 SQIVND (reference sequence). The CDR3 runs to 15 residues. The CDR3 DNA reads TGTGCCAGTAGGGCCCGGGGACAGGGCAAACAGCCCCAGCATTTT. Protein sequence: CASRARGQGKQPQHF.

This clonotype was seen more than once but under ten times. This may come from a read error, since a much larger clone is one base off. The genes are TRBV20-1 and TRBJ2-7, with TRBD2 matching 10 bases. CDR3 length: 14 amino acids. The ends lost 3 bases at V and 7 bases at J; junction bases unmatched: 9. The germline V gene has CDR1 DFQATT and CDR2 SNEGSKA (reference sequence). CDR3 region: CSASLTSGYNEQYF. The CDR3 coding sequence is TGCAGTGCTAGTTTGACTAGCGGGTACAATGAGCAGTACTTC.

This clonotype was found many times. The gene calls are TRBV18 and TRBJ2-5; the D is unclear. This CDR3 region has 12 residues. The germline V gene has CDR1 KGHSH and CDR2 LQKENI. V was trimmed by 2 bases and J by 2 bases, leaving 3 bases between them. CDR3 nucleotide sequence: TGTGCCAGCTCACCAGTTCAAGAGACCCAGTACTTC. It is translated as CASSPVQETQYF.

This clonotype was seen many times. This rearrangement joins TRBV7-8 to TRBJ1-4; D is ambiguous. The CDR3 has 14 amino acids. Trimming stripped 3 bases from V and 6 bases from J, with 11 bases between. Germline V gene lookup returns CDR1 SGHVS and CDR2 FQNEAQ. CDR3 DNA sequence: TGTGCCAGCAGCTTCTCGCCAGGAGATGAAAAACTGTTTTTT. It is translated as CASSFSPGDEKLFF. Variable domain in full (rest from reference TRBV7-8 and TRBJ1-4): GAGVSQSPRYKVAKRGQDVALRCDPISGHVSLFWYQQALGQGPEFLTYFQNEAQLDKSGLPSDRFFAERPEGSVSTLKIQRTQQEDSAVYLCASSFSPGDEKLFFGSGTQLSVL.

Notes on this clonotype: This clone may be a read error of a much larger clone one base away. This chain joins TRBV6-2 or TRBV6-3 and TRBJ1-2; TRBD1 matches at 7 bases. The V gene end was trimmed by 10 bases and the J gene end by 3 bases; junction bases not matched to a gene: 11. The CDR3 totals 14 residues. The V gene's germline CDR1 is MNHEY and CDR2 SVGEGT. The CDR3 bases are TGTGCCAACAGAAGACAGGGTCCCGACTATGGCTACACCTTC. As protein: CANRRQGPDYGYTF.

Details on this clonotype: A far larger clone is only one base removed, so a read error is likely. The J gene is TRBJ2-5, the V gene TRBV28, with D perhaps matching TRBD1 (5 bases). V was clipped by 6 bases and J by 2 bases, with 19 bases between them. The CDR3 spans 16 residues. The germline CDR1 and CDR2 sequences are MDHEN and SYDVKM. The CDR3 spells CASSSSLGQRQETQYF. The CDR3 region has the DNA TGTGCCAGCAGCTCAAGCCTGGGGCAACGGCAAGAGACCCAGTACTTC.

In this sample, this clonotype turned up many times. The chain joins TRBV2 to TRBJ1-3, with D possibly matching TRBD1 (5 bases). The CDR3 extends over 14 amino acids. Deletions cut 10 bases from V and 2 bases from J, with 15 bases between. The germline V gene encodes CDR1 SNHLY and CDR2 FYNNEI. The CDR3 reads CAKRRQRTGNTIYF. CDR3 DNA: TGTGCCAAACGCAGACAGAGAACTGGAAACACCATATATTTT.

The sample holds many counts of this clonotype. The chain joins TRBV28 to TRBJ1-1; 7 bases map to TRBD1. Germline CDR1 MDHEN, CDR2 SYDVKM. The CDR3 totals 12 residues. V dropped 7 bases and J dropped 4; count of bases not matched to a gene: 3. CDR3 bases: TGTGCCAGCACGACAGGGATCACTGAAGCTTTCTTT. It yields the protein CASTTGITEAFF.

This clonotype was recorded at least ten times. The chain employs TRBV28 and TRBJ2-1, with 8 bases fitting TRBD2. CDR3 size: 17 residues. Germline values: CDR1 MDHEN, CDR2 SYDVKM. V lost 5 bases and J lost 5; bases outside the gene matches: 14. The CDR3 DNA is TGTGCCAGCAGTATCCTCTCCGGACTAGCTGTCGACAATGAGCAGTTCTTC. This encodes CASSILSGLAVDNEQFF.

The table lists this clonotype with many counts. V and J are TRBV11-2 and TRBJ1-1; no clear D gene. The CDR3 has 14 amino acids. CDR1 SGHAT and CDR2 FQNNGV come from the germline V gene. V was shortened by 0 bases and J by 3 bases, with 8 bases between the two germline ends. CDR3 in amino acids: CASSLDWYDTEAFF. CDR3 DNA: TGTGCCAGCAGCTTAGATTGGTACGACACTGAAGCTTTCTTT.

This clonotype was picked up many times. The chain's CDR3 is CASSPMGRVYNEQFF. The CDR3 DNA is TGTGCCAGCAGTCCCATGGGCAGAGTCTACAATGAGCAGTTCTTC. The chain combines TRBV28 with TRBJ2-1; D is undetermined. Between the trimmed V and J ends, which lost 5 bases and 3 bases, there was a span of 14 bases. Germline V gene lookup returns CDR1 MDHEN and CDR2 SYDVKM. This CDR3 region has 15 residues.

This clonotype was recorded many times. The V call is TRBV2, the J call TRBJ2-7; weak D call: TRBD2 (6 bases). V lost 4 bases, J lost 4 bases, and 11 bases lay in between. CDR1 and CDR2 from the germline V gene are SNHLY and FYNNEI. This CDR3 contains 13 residues. The chain's CDR3 is CASSGAGRYEQYF. The CDR3 DNA is TGTGCCAGCAGTGGGGCGGGGAGATACGAGCAGTACTTC.